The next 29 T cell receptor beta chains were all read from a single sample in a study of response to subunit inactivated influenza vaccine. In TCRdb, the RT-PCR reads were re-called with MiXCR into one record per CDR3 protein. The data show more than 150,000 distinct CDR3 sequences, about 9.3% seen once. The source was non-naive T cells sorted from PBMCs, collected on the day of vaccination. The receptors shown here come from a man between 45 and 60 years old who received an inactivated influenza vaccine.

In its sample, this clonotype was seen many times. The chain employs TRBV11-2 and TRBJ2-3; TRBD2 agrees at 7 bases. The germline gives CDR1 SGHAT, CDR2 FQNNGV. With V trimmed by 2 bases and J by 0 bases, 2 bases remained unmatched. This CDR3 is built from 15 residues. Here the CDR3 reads CASSLTAGSTDTQYF. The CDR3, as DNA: TGTGCCAGCAGCTTAACAGCGGGAAGCACAGATACGCAGTATTTT.

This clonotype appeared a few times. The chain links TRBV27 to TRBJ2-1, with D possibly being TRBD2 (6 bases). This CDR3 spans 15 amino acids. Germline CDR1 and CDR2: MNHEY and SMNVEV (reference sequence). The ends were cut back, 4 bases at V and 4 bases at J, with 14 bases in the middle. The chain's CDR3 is CASSSGVNLYNEQFF. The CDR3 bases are TGTGCCAGCAGTTCGGGGGTGAACCTTTACAATGAGCAGTTCTTC.

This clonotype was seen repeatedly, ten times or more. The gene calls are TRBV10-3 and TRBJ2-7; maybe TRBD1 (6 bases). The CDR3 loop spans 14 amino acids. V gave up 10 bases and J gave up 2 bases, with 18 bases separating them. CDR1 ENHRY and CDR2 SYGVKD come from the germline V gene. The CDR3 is CATRHQGRTYEQYF. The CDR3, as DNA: TGTGCCACCCGCCACCAGGGGCGAACCTACGAGCAGTACTTC.

CDR3 sequence (DNA): TGTGCCAGCAGTTTGAGCCTCGGCGGCCCCTACGAGCAGTACTTC. Translating gives CASSLSLGGPYEQYF. The rearrangement links TRBV12-3 or TRBV12-4 to TRBJ2-7; D not resolved. The ends were cut back, 3 bases at V and 2 bases at J, with 14 bases in the middle. The CDR3 runs 15 residues.

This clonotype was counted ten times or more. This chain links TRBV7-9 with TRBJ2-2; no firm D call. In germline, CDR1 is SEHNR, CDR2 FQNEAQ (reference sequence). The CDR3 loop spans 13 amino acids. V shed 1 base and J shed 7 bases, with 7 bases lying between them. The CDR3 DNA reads TGTGCCAGCAGCTTAGACTCTAACGGGGAGCTGTTTTTT. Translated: CASSLDSNGELFF.

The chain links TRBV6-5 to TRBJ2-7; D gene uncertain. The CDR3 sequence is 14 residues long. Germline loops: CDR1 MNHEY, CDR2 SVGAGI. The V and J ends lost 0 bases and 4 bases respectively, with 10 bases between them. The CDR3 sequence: CASSYSSLGYEQYF. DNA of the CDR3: TGTGCCAGCAGTTACTCAAGCCTGGGGTACGAGCAGTACTTC.

The CDR3 nucleotides are TGTGCCAGTAGGGACAGGATAACTGGGGAAGCTTTCTTT. Translating it yields CASRDRITGEAFF. The chain recombines TRBV19 with TRBJ1-1, with TRBD1 matching over 7 bases. Germline values: CDR1 LNHDA, CDR2 SQIVND (reference sequence). Germline trimming cut 6 bases from V and 8 bases from J; bases unmatched to any gene: 9. This CDR3 has 13 amino acids.

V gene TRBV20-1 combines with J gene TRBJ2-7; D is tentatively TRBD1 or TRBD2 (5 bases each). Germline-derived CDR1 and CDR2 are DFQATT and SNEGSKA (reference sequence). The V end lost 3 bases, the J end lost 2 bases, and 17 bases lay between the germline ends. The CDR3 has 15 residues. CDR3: CSARAPGRKTYEQYF. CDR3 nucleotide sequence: TGCAGTGCTAGGGCACCGGGACGGAAGACCTACGAGCAGTACTTC.

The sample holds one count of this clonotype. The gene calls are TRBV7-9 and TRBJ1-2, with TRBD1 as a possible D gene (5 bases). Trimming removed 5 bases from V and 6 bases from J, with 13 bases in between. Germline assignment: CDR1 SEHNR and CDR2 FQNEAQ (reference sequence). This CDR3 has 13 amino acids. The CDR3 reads CASSNTDSHGYTF. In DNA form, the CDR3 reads TGTGCCAGCAGCAACACAGACAGCCATGGCTACACCTTC.

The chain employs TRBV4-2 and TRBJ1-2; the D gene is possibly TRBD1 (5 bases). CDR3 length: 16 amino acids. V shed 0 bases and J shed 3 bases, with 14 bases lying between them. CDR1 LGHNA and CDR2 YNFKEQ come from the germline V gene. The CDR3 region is CASSQDRGRPYYGYTF. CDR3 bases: TGTGCCAGCAGCCAAGACCGGGGACGGCCATACTATGGCTACACCTTC.

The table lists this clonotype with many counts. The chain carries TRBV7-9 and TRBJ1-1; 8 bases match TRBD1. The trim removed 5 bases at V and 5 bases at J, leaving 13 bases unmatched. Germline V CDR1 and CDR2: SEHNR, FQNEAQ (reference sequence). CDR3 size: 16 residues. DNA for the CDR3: TGTGCCAGCAGCATAGGGCTCACAGGGGGAGGGACTGAAGCTTTCTTT. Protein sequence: CASSIGLTGGGTEAFF.

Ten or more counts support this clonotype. CDR3 loop: CASSHGQGLYNEQFF. The CDR3 DNA sequence: TGCGCCAGCAGTCACGGACAGGGACTCTACAATGAGCAGTTCTTC. The chain joins TRBV5-1 to TRBJ2-1, with 8 bases that match TRBD1. V trimming: 5 bases; J trimming: 3 bases; junction bases outside the gene matches: 7. The CDR3 sequence is 15 residues long. Looked up from germline, CDR1 is SGHRS and CDR2 is YFSETQ.

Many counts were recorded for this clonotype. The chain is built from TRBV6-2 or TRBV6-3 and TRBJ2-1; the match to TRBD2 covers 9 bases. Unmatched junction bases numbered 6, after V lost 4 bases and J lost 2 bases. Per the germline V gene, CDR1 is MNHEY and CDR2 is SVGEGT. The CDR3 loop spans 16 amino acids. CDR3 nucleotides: TGTGCCAGCAGTTCCGGGACTAGCCTAGCCTACAATGAGCAGTTCTTC. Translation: CASSSGTSLAYNEQFF.

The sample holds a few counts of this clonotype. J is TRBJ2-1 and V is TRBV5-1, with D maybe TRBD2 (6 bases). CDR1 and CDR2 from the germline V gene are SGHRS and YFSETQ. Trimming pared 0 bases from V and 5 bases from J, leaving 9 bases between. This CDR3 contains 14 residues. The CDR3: CASSLDRGNNEQFF. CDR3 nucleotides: TGCGCCAGCAGCTTGGACCGGGGGAACAATGAGCAGTTCTTC.

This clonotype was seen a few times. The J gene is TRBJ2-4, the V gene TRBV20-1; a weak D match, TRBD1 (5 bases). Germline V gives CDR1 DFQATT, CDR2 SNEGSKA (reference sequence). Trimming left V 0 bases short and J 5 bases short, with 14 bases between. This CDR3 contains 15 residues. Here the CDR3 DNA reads TGCAGTGCTAGAGATGGGCAGGGTCCCCAAAACATTCAGTACTTC. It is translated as CSARDGQGPQNIQYF.

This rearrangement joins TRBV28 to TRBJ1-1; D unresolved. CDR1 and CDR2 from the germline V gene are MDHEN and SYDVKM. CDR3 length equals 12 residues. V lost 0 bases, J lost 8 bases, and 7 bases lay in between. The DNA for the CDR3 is TGTGCCAGCAGTTTATGGACTGCAGAAGCTTTCTTT. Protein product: CASSLWTAEAFF.

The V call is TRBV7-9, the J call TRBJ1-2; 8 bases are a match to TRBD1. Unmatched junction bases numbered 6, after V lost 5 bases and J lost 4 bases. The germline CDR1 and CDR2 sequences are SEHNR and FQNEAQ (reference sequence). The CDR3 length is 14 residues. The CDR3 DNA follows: TGTGCCAGCAGCCCTGAAGACAGGGGCTATGGCTACACCTTC. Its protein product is CASSPEDRGYGYTF.

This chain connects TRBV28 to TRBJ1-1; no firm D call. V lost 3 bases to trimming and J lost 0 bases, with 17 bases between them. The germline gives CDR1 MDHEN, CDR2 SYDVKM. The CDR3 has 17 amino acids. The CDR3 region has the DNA TGTGCCAGCAGTTTGCCCCCAGATGCAGGCCTGAACACTGAAGCTTTCTTT. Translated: CASSLPPDAGLNTEAFF.

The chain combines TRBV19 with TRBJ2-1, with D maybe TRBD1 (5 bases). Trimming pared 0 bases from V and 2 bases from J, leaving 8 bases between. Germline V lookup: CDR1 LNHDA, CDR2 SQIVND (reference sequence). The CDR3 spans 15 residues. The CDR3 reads CASSIDRAPYNEQFF. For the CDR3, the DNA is TGTGCCAGTAGTATAGACAGGGCGCCCTACAATGAGCAGTTCTTC.

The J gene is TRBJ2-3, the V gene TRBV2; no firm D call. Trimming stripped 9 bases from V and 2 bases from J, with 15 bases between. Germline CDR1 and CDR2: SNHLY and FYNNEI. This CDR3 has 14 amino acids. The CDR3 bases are TGTGCCAGTCGAAGTCCCAGACCCACAGATACGCAGTATTTT. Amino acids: CASRSPRPTDTQYF.

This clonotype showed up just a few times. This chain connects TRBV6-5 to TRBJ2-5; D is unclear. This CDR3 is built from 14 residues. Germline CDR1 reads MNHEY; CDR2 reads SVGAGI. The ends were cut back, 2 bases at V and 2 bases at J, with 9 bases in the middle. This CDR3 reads CASSYTGGQETQYF. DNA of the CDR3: TGTGCCAGCAGTTACACGGGCGGTCAAGAGACCCAGTACTTC.

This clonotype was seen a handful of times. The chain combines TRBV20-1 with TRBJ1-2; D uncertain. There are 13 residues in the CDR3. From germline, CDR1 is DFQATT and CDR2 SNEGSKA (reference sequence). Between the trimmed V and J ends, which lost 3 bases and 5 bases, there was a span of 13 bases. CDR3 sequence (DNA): TGCAGTGCTAGTCCCTCCGGAAGTTATGGCTACACCTTC. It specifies CSASPSGSYGYTF.

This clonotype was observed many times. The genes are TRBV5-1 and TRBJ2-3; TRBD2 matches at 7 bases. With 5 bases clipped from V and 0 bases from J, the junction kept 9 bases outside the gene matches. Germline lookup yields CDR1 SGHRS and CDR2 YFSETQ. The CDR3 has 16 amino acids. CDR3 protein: CASRLSALASTDTQYF. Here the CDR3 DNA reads TGCGCCAGCAGGCTGTCAGCACTAGCGAGCACAGATACGCAGTATTTT.

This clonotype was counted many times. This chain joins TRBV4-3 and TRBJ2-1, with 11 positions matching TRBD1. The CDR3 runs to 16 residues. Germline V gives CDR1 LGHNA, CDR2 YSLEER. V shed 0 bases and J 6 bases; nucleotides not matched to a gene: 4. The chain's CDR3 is CASSQDTGQGGNEQFF. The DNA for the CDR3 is TGCGCCAGCAGCCAAGATACGGGACAGGGGGGCAATGAGCAGTTCTTC.

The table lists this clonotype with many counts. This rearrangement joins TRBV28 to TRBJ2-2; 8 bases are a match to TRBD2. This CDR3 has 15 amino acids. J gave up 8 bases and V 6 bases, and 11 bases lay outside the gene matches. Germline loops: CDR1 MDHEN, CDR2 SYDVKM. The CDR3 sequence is CASSSRGGKRGELFF. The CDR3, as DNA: TGTGCCAGCAGCTCTCGGGGGGGCAAAAGAGGGGAGCTGTTTTTT.

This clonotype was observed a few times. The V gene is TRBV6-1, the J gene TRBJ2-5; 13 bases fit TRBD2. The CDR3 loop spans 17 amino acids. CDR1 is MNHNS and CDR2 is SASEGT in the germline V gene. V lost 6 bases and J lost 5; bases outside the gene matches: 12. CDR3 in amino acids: CASRPLTSGGFGETQYF. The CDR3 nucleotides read TGTGCCAGCAGGCCCTTGACTAGCGGGGGGTTCGGGGAGACCCAGTACTTC.

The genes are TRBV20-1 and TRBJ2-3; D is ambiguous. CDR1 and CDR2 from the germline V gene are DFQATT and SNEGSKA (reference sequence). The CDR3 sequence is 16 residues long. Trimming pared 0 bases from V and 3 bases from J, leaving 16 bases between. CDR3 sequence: CSARDYRVLGTDTQYF. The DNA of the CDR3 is TGCAGTGCTAGAGACTACCGGGTCCTAGGGACAGATACGCAGTATTTT.

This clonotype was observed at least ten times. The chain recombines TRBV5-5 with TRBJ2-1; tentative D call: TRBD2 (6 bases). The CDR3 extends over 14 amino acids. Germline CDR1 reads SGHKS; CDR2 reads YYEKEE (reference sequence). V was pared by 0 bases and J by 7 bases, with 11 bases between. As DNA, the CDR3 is TGTGCCAGCAGCTTGGCCCCTCTAGCGAATGAGCAGTTCTTC. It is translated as CASSLAPLANEQFF.

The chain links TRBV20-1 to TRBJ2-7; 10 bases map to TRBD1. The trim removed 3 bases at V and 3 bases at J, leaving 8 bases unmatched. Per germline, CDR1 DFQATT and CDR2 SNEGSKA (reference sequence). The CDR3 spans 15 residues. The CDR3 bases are TGCAGTGCTAGCCCGGGACAGGGGAAAGGCTACGAGCAGTACTTC. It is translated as CSASPGQGKGYEQYF.